Below are 20 T cell receptor beta chains sequenced from a single sample in a study of Graves' ophthalmopathy and Graves' hyperthyroidism (dated by TCRdb to the late 2010s). Sequenced using an Illumina HiSeq 2000. For repertoire sequencing, TCR beta CDR3 regions were amplified from RNA transcripts. A first-round RT-PCR used HTBI primers with the Qiagen OneStep RT-PCR kit, followed by a second-round multiplex PCR, size selection and purification. TCRdb reworked the public reads: Q25 trimming with fastp, MiXCR clone assembly, productive beta chains retained. Identical CDR3 proteins give one entry, which carries the most common genes and DNA. The sample contains roughly 1.1 million distinct CDR3 sequences, about 38% of them found a single time. The ten largest clones represent approximately 10% of the sample. Sequencing was performed on peripheral blood or thyroid tissue (not recorded which). These receptor sequences come from an adult man with Graves' hyperthyroidism.

The V and J genes are TRBV12-5 and TRBJ2-2; D gene unclear. CDR1 and CDR2 (germline): LGHNT, FRNRAP. V was cut by 7 bases and J by 3 bases, with 15 bases left in between. The CDR3 is 15 amino acids. The DNA for the CDR3 is TGTGCTAGTGCTAATCTCCTAGGAGACACCGGGGAGCTGTTTTTT. Protein product: CASANLLGDTGELFF.

This sequence joins TRBV19 and TRBJ1-5, with D possibly matching TRBD1 (5 bases). The CDR3 has 14 amino acids. V lost 5 bases and J 1 base, leaving 9 bases between the germline ends. Germline V gene sequence: CDR1 LNHDA, CDR2 SQIVND (reference sequence). This CDR3 is CASSSWDSNQPQHF. The CDR3 DNA reads as TGTGCCAGTAGTTCCTGGGACAGCAATCAGCCCCAGCATTTT. Looking up the rest from reference TRBV19 and TRBJ1-5 gives the full variable domain: DGGITQSPKYLFRKEGQNVTLSCEQNLNHDAMYWYRQDPGQGLRLIYYSQIVNDFQKGDIAEGYSVSREKKESFPLTVTSAQKNPTAFYLCASSSWDSNQPQHFGDGTRLSIL.

The genes are TRBV11-2 and TRBJ1-1, with D perhaps TRBD1 (6 bases). This CDR3 has 15 amino acids. The V end lost 4 bases, the J end lost 4 bases, and 16 bases lay between the germline ends. Germline CDR1 is SGHAT and CDR2 is FQNNGV. DNA of the CDR3: TGTGCCAGCAGCTATACAGGGTTTGTGGGCACTGAAGCTTTCTTT. Its protein is CASSYTGFVGTEAFF.

This clonotype was observed at least ten times. This chain joins TRBV5-1 and TRBJ1-1, with 8 bases matching TRBD1. The CDR3 totals 15 residues. The V and J ends lost 4 bases and 1 base, in that order; junction bases with no gene match: 6. Germline V CDR1 and CDR2: SGHRS, YFSETQ. The CDR3 is CASSAYGTGNTEAFF. The DNA of the CDR3 is TGCGCCAGCAGCGCATACGGGACAGGGAACACTGAAGCTTTCTTT.

Comment on this clonotype: Germline and junction disagree at one end, which may indicate a read error. The V and J genes are TRBV2 and TRBJ2-7; 10 bases align to TRBD1. CDR1 is SNHLY and CDR2 is FYNNEI in the germline V gene. The CDR3 consists of 14 residues. In DNA, the CDR3 is TGCGCCAGCAGCCGTCAGACAGGGGGCAACGAGCAGTACTTC. Translated, it gives CASSRQTGGNEQYF.

In regard to this clonotype: Germline is not matched at one junction end, which may reflect a read error. As DNA, the CDR3 is TGTGCCAGCAGTTCCCCGGGACAGAACTATGGCTACACCTTC. This codes for CASSSPGQNYGYTF. The rearrangement uses TRBV10-2 and TRBJ1-2; 7 bases fit TRBD1. CDR3 length: 14 residues. Germline lookup yields CDR1 WSHSY and CDR2 SAAADI.

This clonotype was observed a few times. The rearrangement uses TRBV30 and TRBJ2-2; a possible D gene is TRBD1 (6 bases). CDR3 length equals 13 residues. Trimming shortened V by 4 bases and J by 4 bases, and 10 bases separated the two germline ends. The V gene's germline CDR1 is GTSNPN and CDR2 SVGIG (reference sequence). CDR3 sequence reads: CAWTGDVTGELFF. The CDR3 DNA is TGTGCCTGGACAGGGGACGTCACCGGGGAGCTGTTTTTT.

This clonotype was counted ten times or more. This chain uses TRBV6-5 with TRBJ2-5; a possible D gene is TRBD2 (5 bases). Germline values: CDR1 MNHEY, CDR2 SVGAGI. Trimming stripped 6 bases from V and 5 bases from J, with 10 bases between. The CDR3 has 12 amino acids. CDR3 in amino acids: CASSSTTETQYF. In DNA form, the CDR3 reads TGTGCCAGCAGCTCGACTACGGAGACCCAGTACTTC.

This clonotype was recorded at least ten times. The chain is built from TRBV11-2 and TRBJ1-4; TRBD1 aligns across 8 bases. The trim removed 5 bases at V and 7 bases at J, leaving 6 bases unmatched. There are 14 residues in the CDR3. CDR1 is SGHAT, CDR2 FQNNGV, per germline. The CDR3 nucleotides read TGTGCCAGCAGCCCAGGACAGGGTACTGAAAAACTGTTTTTT. Its protein product is CASSPGQGTEKLFF.

This chain links TRBV20-1 with TRBJ2-1, with 8 positions matching TRBD1. The germline V gene has CDR1 DFQATT and CDR2 SNEGSKA (reference sequence). V shed 0 bases, J shed 6 bases, and the junction held 7 bases outside the gene matches. CDR3 size: 15 residues. CDR3 in amino acids: CSARDTGTGGNEQFF. The CDR3 DNA follows: TGCAGTGCTAGAGACACGGGAACAGGGGGCAATGAGCAGTTCTTC.

In nucleotides, the CDR3 is TGTGCCAGCAGCAAGATACAGGGGTGGGGCTACACCTTC. This translates into CASSKIQGWGYTF. This sequence joins TRBV7-2 and TRBJ1-2; 7 bases are shared with TRBD1. The germline V gene has CDR1 SGHTA and CDR2 FQGNSA. There are 13 residues in the CDR3. The junction had 8 bases not matched to a gene; V was cut back by 5 bases and J by 8 bases.

For this clonotype: A junction boundary mismatches the germline segment, possibly from a read error. The V gene is TRBV6-6, the J gene TRBJ2-6; TRBD1 agrees at 9 bases. CDR3 length equals 17 residues. Germline CDR1 and CDR2: MNHNY and SVGAGI (reference sequence). The CDR3 here is CASEDRGRSSGANVPTF. CDR3 coding DNA: TGTGCCAGCGAGGACAGGGGACGATCTTCTGGGGCCAACGTCCCGACTTTC.

The genes are TRBV20-1 and TRBJ1-5; D perhaps matches TRBD1 (6 bases). The germline V gene has CDR1 DFQATT and CDR2 SNEGSKA (reference sequence). V was shortened by 0 bases and J by 11 bases, with 26 bases between the two germline ends. This CDR3 has 17 residues. The CDR3 region has the DNA TGCAGTGCTAGAGATTGGTTGGGGGGCAGAGGGGGATGGTCCCAGCATTTT. Its protein product is CSARDWLGGRGGWSQHF.

The chain uses TRBV7-9 and TRBJ2-5; 11 bases agree with TRBD2. CDR3 size: 16 residues. Germline V gene lookup returns CDR1 SEHNR and CDR2 FQNEAQ (reference sequence). V shed 4 bases, J shed 1 base, and the junction held 5 bases outside the gene matches. CDR3 DNA sequence: TGTGCCAGCAGCTATACTAGCGGGAGACCCCAAGAGACCCAGTACTTC. Translated: CASSYTSGRPQETQYF.

At least ten counts were recorded for this clonotype. The chain couples TRBV5-1 to TRBJ2-6; D is undetermined. V was shortened by 0 bases and J by 1 base, with 8 bases between the two germline ends. This CDR3 comprises 16 residues. Germline CDR1 is SGHRS and CDR2 is YFSETQ. The CDR3: CASSLAVGSGANVLTF. Here the CDR3 DNA reads TGCGCCAGCAGCTTGGCCGTGGGGTCTGGGGCCAACGTCCTGACTTTC.

The chain uses TRBV19 and TRBJ1-1; D gene ambiguous. Germline V gene sequence: CDR1 LNHDA, CDR2 SQIVND (reference sequence). V lost 0 bases and J lost 6, with 11 bases in between. The CDR3 consists of 14 residues. The DNA of the CDR3 is TGTGCCAGTAGTATAGACGGGGTATCAGCTGAAGCTTTCTTT. Translated, it gives CASSIDGVSAEAFF.

This clonotype occurred many times. The chain uses TRBV20-1 and TRBJ1-4; D ambiguous. Germline CDR1 and CDR2: DFQATT and SNEGSKA (reference sequence). The germline V and J ends were trimmed by 0 bases and 0 bases, with 5 bases remaining between them. The CDR3 has 14 amino acids. The CDR3 loop reads CSARDTATNEKLFF. In DNA, the CDR3 is TGCAGTGCTAGAGATACAGCAACTAATGAAAAACTGTTTTTT.

Turning to this clonotype: Compared with germline, one end of the junction differs, possibly owing to a read error. The CDR3 sequence: CASSRREGAMNAEAFF. The CDR3 region has the DNA TGTGCCAGTAGCCGTAGAGAGGGGGCGATGAACGCTGAAGCTTTCTTT. V gene TRBV19 combines with J gene TRBJ1-1, with 7 positions matching TRBD1. Germline V gene sequence: CDR1 LNHDA, CDR2 SQIVND (reference sequence). The CDR3 has 16 residues. The whole variable domain, filled in from reference TRBV19 and TRBJ1-1, reads DGGITQSPKYLFRKEGQNVTLSCEQNLNHDAMYWYRQDPGQGLRLIYYSQIVNDFQKGDIAEGYSVSREKKESFPLTVTSAQKNPTAFYLCASSRREGAMNAEAFFGQGTRLTVV.

This clonotype has ten or more counts. The V gene is TRBV19, the J gene TRBJ1-3; weak D call: TRBD1 (5 bases). V lost 2 bases, J lost 8 bases, and 10 bases lay in between. The CDR3 spans 13 residues. Per the germline V gene, CDR1 is LNHDA and CDR2 is SQIVND (reference sequence). The CDR3 nucleotides are TGTGCCAGTAGTATATCCCCGACAGACACCATATATTTT. It is translated as CASSISPTDTIYF.

The count of this clonotype is one. Without the conserved terminal phenylalanine or tryptophan, this CDR3 likely stems from a read error. This chain links TRBV11-2 with TRBJ2-5; TRBD1 agrees at 7 bases. CDR1 is SGHAT and CDR2 is FQNNGV in the germline V gene. The junction had 0 bases not matched to a gene; V was cut back by 1 base and J by 4 bases. The CDR3 is 13 residues long. CDR3 residues: CASSLGQGETQYI. The CDR3 nucleotides are TGTGCCAGCAGCTTAGGACAGGGAGAGACCCAGTACATC.